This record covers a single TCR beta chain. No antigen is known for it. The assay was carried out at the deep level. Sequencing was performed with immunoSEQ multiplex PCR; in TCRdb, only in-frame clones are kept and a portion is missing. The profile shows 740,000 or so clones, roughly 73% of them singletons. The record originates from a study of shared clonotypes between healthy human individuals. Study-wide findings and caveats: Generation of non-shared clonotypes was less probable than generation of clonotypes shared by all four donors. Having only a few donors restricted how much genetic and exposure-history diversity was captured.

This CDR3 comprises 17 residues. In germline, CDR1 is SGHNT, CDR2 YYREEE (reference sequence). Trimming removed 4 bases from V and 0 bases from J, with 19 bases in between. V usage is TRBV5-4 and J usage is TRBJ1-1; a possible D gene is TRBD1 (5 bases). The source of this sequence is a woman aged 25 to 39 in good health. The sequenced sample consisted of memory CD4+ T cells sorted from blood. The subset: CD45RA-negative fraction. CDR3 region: CASSPFQGRGMNTEAFF. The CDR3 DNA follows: TGTGCCAGCAGCCCCTTCCAAGGGAGGGGTATGAACACTGAAGCTTTCTTT. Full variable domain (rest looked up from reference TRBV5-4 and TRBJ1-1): ETGVTQSPTHLIKTRGQQVTLRCSSQSGHNTVSWYQQALGQGPQFIFQYYREEENGRGNFPPRFSGLQFPNYSSELNVNALELDDSALYLCASSPFQGRGMNTEAFFGQGTRLTVV.